The rows below give T cell receptor beta chains drawn from one sample of a study of blood T cell repertoires in COVID-19. Generated by immunoSEQ multiplex PCR, the TCRdb table keeps only in-frame clones and is missing some. Here the sample spans hundreds of thousands of clones, around 90% being singletons. The sample was PBMCs or T cells enriched from blood (not recorded which). Receptors originate from a woman in her fifties or sixties who had recovered from COVID-19. Both conserved end residues are part of each CDR3. D genes are given only for firm matches. Size values are once, few and many counts, or a class for expanded clones, and some rows have none.

J	V	D	size	CDR3	DNA
TRBJ2-7	TRBV19	TRBD1	.	CASRTGTGEIGYEQYF	TGTGCCAGTAGGACCGGGACAGGGGAAATTGGCTACGAGCAGTACTTC
TRBJ2-7	TRBV27	TRBD1	.	CASSPSTGTGAYEQYF	TGTGCCAGCAGTCCAAGTACCGGGACAGGGGCCTACGAGCAGTACTTC
TRBJ2-3	TRBV7-2	TRBD2	.	CASSDLAATTDTQYF	TGTGCCAGCAGCGACCTAGCGGCGACGACAGATACGCAGTATTTT
TRBJ1-1	TRBV28	TRBD1	.	CASRSRQGALNTEAFF	TGTGCCAGCAGGTCGCGACAGGGGGCTCTGAACACTGAAGCTTTCTTT
TRBJ2-7	TRBV6-2/TRBV6-3	TRBD2	.	CASSLGRAEQYF	TGTGCCAGCAGCCTCGGGAGGGCCGAGCAGTACTTC
TRBJ2-3	TRBV5-1	TRBD2	.	CASSTGLAGGSTDTQYF	TGCGCCAGCAGCACAGGACTAGCGGGAGGGAGCACAGATACGCAGTATTTT
TRBJ2-1	TRBV19	.	.	CASGRTLGYNEQFF	TGTGCCAGTGGTAGGACACTCGGTTACAATGAGCAGTTCTTC
TRBJ2-5	TRBV2	.	few	CASSSRLASQETQYF	TGTGCCAGCAGCTCGCGGCTAGCGTCCCAAGAGACCCAGTACTTC
TRBJ1-2	TRBV2	.	.	CASSQGINYGYTF	TGTGCCAGCAGCCAGGGGATTAACTATGGCTACACCTTC
TRBJ1-3	TRBV7-2	TRBD1	.	CASSVRGQVENTIYF	TGTGCCAGCAGCGTCAGGGGGCAAGTCGAAAACACCATATATTTT
TRBJ1-1	TRBV2	.	.	CASGLNRLNTEAFF	TGTGCCAGCGGGTTGAACAGACTGAACACTGAAGCTTTCTTT
TRBJ2-3	TRBV11-2	.	.	CASRGRQGTDTQYF	TGTGCCAGCAGGGGGAGACAGGGCACAGATACGCAGTATTTT
TRBJ2-3	TRBV29-1	TRBD2	.	CSVGTSGSTDTQYF	TGCAGCGTGGGGACTAGCGGGTCCACAGATACGCAGTATTTT
TRBJ2-1	TRBV19	.	.	CASSLIGPVGDEQFF	TGTGCCAGTAGTTTAATTGGCCCGGTAGGGGATGAGCAGTTCTTC
TRBJ2-5	TRBV3-1/TRBV3-2	TRBD1	.	CASSRQGETQYF	TGTGCCAGCAGCCGACAGGGTGAGACCCAGTACTTC
TRBJ2-3	TRBV10-3	TRBD2	.	CAISEVSGSTDTQYF	TGTGCCATCAGTGAGGTTAGCGGGAGTACAGATACGCAGTATTTT
TRBJ1-1	TRBV19	.	.	CASTLQANMNTEAFF	TGTGCCAGTACTCTACAGGCTAACATGAACACTGAAGCTTTCTTT
TRBJ2-7	TRBV30	TRBD2	.	CAWTLTGGTYEQYF	TGTGCCTGGACTCTAACGGGAGGAACCTACGAGCAGTACTTC
TRBJ2-7	TRBV5-1	TRBD2	few	CASSFGTSVYEQYF	TGCGCCAGCAGCTTCGGGACTAGCGTCTACGAGCAGTACTTC
TRBJ2-1	TRBV7-9	.	once	CASRPQEGPYNEQFF	TGTGCCAGCAGGCCACAGGAGGGCCCTTACAATGAGCAGTTCTTC
TRBJ2-4	TRBV19	TRBD1	.	CASSFLGQQNIQYF	TGTGCCAGTAGTTTTTTGGGACAGCAAAACATTCAGTACTTC
TRBJ2-7	TRBV28	.	.	CASTLGGPSYEQYF	TGTGCCAGCACCCTGGGGGGACCTTCCTACGAGCAGTACTTC
TRBJ1-1	TRBV6-5	TRBD1	.	CASSYSGQGFATEAFF	TGTGCCAGCAGTTACTCGGGACAGGGGTTTGCAACTGAAGCTTTCTTT
TRBJ2-1	TRBV5-6	.	.	CASSSRPSEENEQFF	TGTGCCAGCAGCTCACGTCCCTCCGAAGAGAATGAGCAGTTCTTC
TRBJ2-5	TRBV7-9	TRBD2	.	CASSLRGAGNQETQYF	TGTGCCAGCAGCCTAAGGGGAGCGGGGAACCAAGAGACCCAGTACTTC
TRBJ2-7	TRBV11-2	TRBD2	few	CASSLGSGRAGEQYF	TGTGCCAGCAGCTTAGGAAGCGGGAGGGCCGGCGAGCAGTACTTC
TRBJ2-2	TRBV10-3	.	few	CAISYHEPGGELFF	TGTGCCATCAGTTATCACGAGCCGGGCGGGGAGCTGTTTTTT
TRBJ2-2	TRBV30	TRBD2	.	CAWSLPTSGTDGELFF	TGTGCCTGGAGTCTCCCCACTAGCGGGACAGACGGGGAGCTGTTTTTT
TRBJ2-3	TRBV19	.	.	CASTPGTGPDTQYF	TGTGCCAGTACCCCGGGTACAGGGCCAGATACGCAGTATTTT